A single sample is the source of the 5 T cell receptor beta chains below, sequenced in a study of blood T cell repertoires in COVID-19. Sequencing was performed with immunoSEQ multiplex PCR; in TCRdb, only in-frame clones are kept and a portion is missing. The sample lists about 80,000 clones, roughly four fifths occurring once. The sequencing sample was made of peripheral blood. These receptors originate from a human donor in a cohort sampled during active COVID-19.

This chain links TRBV7-3 with TRBJ1-1; D unresolved. The germline V and J ends were trimmed by 8 bases and 5 bases, with 15 bases remaining between them. The CDR3 totals 13 residues. CDR1 SGHTA and CDR2 FQGTGA come from the germline V gene. As DNA, the CDR3 is TGTGCCAGCGGCGATGGCGGAAATACTGAAGCTTTCTTT. It codes for CASGDGGNTEAFF.

V usage is TRBV19 and J usage is TRBJ2-4, with 9 bases identical to TRBD2. Germline CDR1 LNHDA, CDR2 SQIVND (reference sequence). This CDR3 has 16 amino acids. The ends lost 4 bases at V and 5 bases at J; junction bases unmatched: 9. CDR3 nucleotides: TGTGCCAGTAGTAGGGGGAGTCTAGCGGGGCAAAACATTCAGTACTTC. Encoded protein: CASSRGSLAGQNIQYF.

The J gene is TRBJ2-6, the V gene TRBV10-3, with D possibly being TRBD1 (6 bases). Trimming took off 2 bases at V and 2 bases at J, with 10 bases between the two ends. The CDR3 spans 16 residues. Germline loops: CDR1 ENHRY, CDR2 SYGVKD. CDR3 in amino acids: CAISEPQGTGANVLTF. CDR3 DNA: TGTGCCATCAGTGAGCCTCAGGGGACTGGGGCCAACGTCCTGACTTTC.

The chain links TRBV7-9 to TRBJ1-4; unclear D gene. The CDR3 spans 14 residues. CDR1 and CDR2 from the germline V gene are SEHNR and FQNEAQ (reference sequence). Between the trimmed V and J ends, which lost 2 bases and 6 bases, there was a span of 10 bases. CDR3 nucleotides: TGTGCCAGCAGCTTAACTCGGTCTTATGAAAAACTGTTTTTT. Protein sequence: CASSLTRSYEKLFF.

The chain has TRBV7-9 and TRBJ1-2; the match to TRBD1 covers 9 bases. CDR3 size: 14 residues. The junction had 1 base not matched to a gene; V was cut back by 1 base and J by 4 bases. Germline V gives CDR1 SEHNR, CDR2 FQNEAQ (reference sequence). The CDR3 DNA reads as TGTGCCAGCAGCTTAGGGGGACAGGGCTATGGCTACACCTTC. Its translation is CASSLGGQGYGYTF.